The rows below give T cell receptor beta chains drawn from one sample of a study of cytomegalovirus exposure and HLA in healthy donors. Clones were read by immunoSEQ multiplex PCR, and TCRdb kept only the in-frame ones, dropping some. The data contain roughly 140,000 clones, around 79% of them singletons. Sample: PBMCs. These receptors came from a man in his fifties in good health and CMV-seropositive. Each CDR3 is given with its conserved first and last residue. D genes are given only for firm matches. Clone size appears in some rows only: once, few, many, or a class for an expanded clone.

v_gene	abundance	d_gene	j_gene	CDR3nt	CDR3aa
TRBV7-9	-	TRBD2	TRBJ2-2	TGTGCCAGCAGCCCGCGTATTAGCGGGATGAACACCGGGGAGCTGTTTTTT	CASSPRISGMNTGELFF
TRBV5-5	-	TRBD2	TRBJ2-1	TGTGCCAGCAGCACTCGAACGGGAGGGTTGGGTGTTGAGCAGTTCTTC	CASSTRTGGLGVEQFF
TRBV12-5	-	-	TRBJ2-2	TGTGCTAGTGGTTTGGTAAAACCGATGAGAGGCGGGGAGCTGTTTTTT	CASGLVKPMRGGELFF
TRBV5-1	once	-	TRBJ1-2	TGCGCCAGCAGCCCGGAGGCCATGGACTATGGCTACACCTTC	CASSPEAMDYGYTF
TRBV4-1	-	TRBD1	TRBJ1-1	TGCGCCAGCAGCCAACCTTGGACAGGGGGCCGGAACACTGAAGCTTTCTTT	CASSQPWTGGRNTEAFF
TRBV7-8	-	-	TRBJ1-5	TGTGCCAGCAGCTTAGATTCGGGGATCGACAATCAGCCCCAGCATTTT	CASSLDSGIDNQPQHF
TRBV6-4	medium-sized	TRBD2	TRBJ2-3	TGTGCCAGCAGTCGGACTAGCGGGTCGTCAGATACGCAGTATTTT	CASSRTSGSSDTQYF
TRBV11-2	-	TRBD2	TRBJ2-7	TGTGCCAGCAGCTCGGGACTAGCGGGAGGGTACGAGCAGTACTTC	CASSSGLAGGYEQYF
TRBV30	once	TRBD1	TRBJ1-1	TGTGCCTGCTCCACAAGGTTCGGACAGGGCTACCCTGAAGCTTTCTTT	CACSTRFGQGYPEAFF
TRBV5-4	-	-	TRBJ1-1	TGTGCCAGCAGCTTTGGGCGGGGTGAAGCTTTCTTT	CASSFGRGEAFF
TRBV2	-	-	TRBJ1-1	TGTGCCAGCAGAGCCGCAGCGGGGGACACTGAAGCTTTCTTT	CASRAAAGDTEAFF
TRBV6-4	-	-	TRBJ2-3	TGTGCCAGCAGTGACTCGAGGGCGGATACGCAGTATTTT	CASSDSRADTQYF
TRBV28	-	-	TRBJ2-3	TGTGCCAGCCCGAGCTCAGATACGCAGTATTTT	CASPSSDTQYF
TRBV7-9	-	-	TRBJ2-2	TGTGCCAGCAGCCTTAGCAGCTCCGGGGAGCTGTTTTTT	CASSLSSSGELFF
TRBV14	-	TRBD2	TRBJ2-5	TGTGCCAGCAGCCAAGTGTCTAGCGGGAGCCAAGAGACCCAGTACTTC	CASSQVSSGSQETQYF
TRBV5-1	few	-	TRBJ2-1	TGCGCCAGCAGCTTGACTGCGAGCTCCTACAATGAGCAGTTCTTC	CASSLTASSYNEQFF
TRBV4-1	-	TRBD2	TRBJ2-1	TGCGCCAGCAGCACAAGGTTACGGACTAGCGGCTACAATGAGCAGTTCTTC	CASSTRLRTSGYNEQFF
TRBV2	-	TRBD2	TRBJ2-3	TGTGCCAGCAGGGGGACTAGCGGTGCATCAGATACGCAGTATTTT	CASRGTSGASDTQYF
TRBV10-3	-	TRBD1	TRBJ1-4	TGTGCCATCAGTGAGTCGACAGGGGGCGCTTGGGAAAAACTGTTTTTT	CAISESTGGAWEKLFF
TRBV6-6	once	TRBD2	TRBJ2-1	TGTGCCAGCAGTTACTCGGGACTAGACAATGAGCAGTTCTTC	CASSYSGLDNEQFF
TRBV27	-	-	TRBJ2-1	TGTGCCAGCAGTAGGCAGCCGGGACTCTACAATGAGCAGTTCTTC	CASSRQPGLYNEQFF
TRBV6-5	-	-	TRBJ2-2	TGTGCCAGCAGTTATGGAGAAACCGGGGAGCTGTTTTTT	CASSYGETGELFF
TRBV7-6	-	-	TRBJ2-3	TGTGCCAGCAGCCGTGTCGAGCGGAGCACAGATACGCAGTATTTT	CASSRVERSTDTQYF
TRBV19	-	-	TRBJ2-1	TGTGCCAGTAGAGAGGCTAGCCATCACAATGAGCAGTTCTTC	CASREASHHNEQFF
TRBV6-4	-	TRBD2	TRBJ2-2	TGTGCCAGCAGTGACGGGTTAGCGGGAGACACCGGGGAGCTGTTTTTT	CASSDGLAGDTGELFF
TRBV5-4	-	-	TRBJ2-7	TGTGCCAGCAGCCGAGGGCTGGGCCCCTACGAGCAGTACTTC	CASSRGLGPYEQYF
TRBV28	-	-	TRBJ1-2	TGTGCCAGCAGCCGGCTACAGGTTCTTAACTATGGCTACACCTTC	CASSRLQVLNYGYTF
TRBV4-2	-	-	TRBJ1-6	TGTGCCAGCAGCCGAGATCGCGACTTCTCCCTCCACTTT	CASSRDRDFSLHF
TRBV19	-	TRBD2	TRBJ2-1	TGTGCCAGTAGTCTCAGGCCTAGCGGGAGAGTAACATATGAGCAGTTCTTC	CASSLRPSGRVTYEQFF
TRBV9	-	TRBD2	TRBJ2-1	TGTGCCAGCAGCATTGGACTAGCGGGTGGGCATGAGCAGTTCTTC	CASSIGLAGGHEQFF
TRBV5-1	-	-	TRBJ1-2	TGCGCCAGCAGCTTTGACACCCCGGCAGATGGCTACACCTTC	CASSFDTPADGYTF
TRBV7-9	-	TRBD2	TRBJ2-1	TGTTCCAGCAGAGTAAGCGGCGGGCTAGCGGGGCACAATGAGCAGTTCTTC	CSSRVSGGLAGHNEQFF
TRBV29-1	once	-	TRBJ2-1	TGCAGCGTTCGATCGAGACAGTCCTACAATGAGCAGTTCTTC	CSVRSRQSYNEQFF
TRBV10-1	many	-	TRBJ2-1	TGCGCCAGCAGTAGACGGGATTACAATGAGCAGTTCTTC	CASSRRDYNEQFF
TRBV5-1	-	-	TRBJ2-3	TGCGCCAGCAGCAGGGACACGGTGGATACGCAGTATTTT	CASSRDTVDTQYF
TRBV30	-	-	TRBJ2-3	TGTGCCTGGAGTCCAGGGGTGGGGACAGATACGCAGTATTTT	CAWSPGVGTDTQYF
TRBV19	-	TRBD1	TRBJ2-2	TGTGCCAGTAGTATAGGAGTTTACAGGGGGCGCGGGGAGCTGTTTTTT	CASSIGVYRGRGELFF
TRBV5-1	-	TRBD1	TRBJ2-7	TGCGCCAGCAGCTTGGGAGGACAGGGGAGGTTCGAGCAGTACTTC	CASSLGGQGRFEQYF
TRBV9	few	TRBD1	TRBJ2-7	TGTGCCAGCAGCGTAGATGGGCAGGGGGACGAGCAGTACTTC	CASSVDGQGDEQYF
TRBV15	few	-	TRBJ2-5	TGTGCCACCAGCCCCAGGGGATGGGAGACCCAGTACTTC	CATSPRGWETQYF
TRBV9	-	TRBD2	TRBJ2-3	TGTGCCAGCAGCGCTGGGGGAGGGCCGGATACGCAGTATTTT	CASSAGGGPDTQYF
TRBV18	few	-	TRBJ2-7	TGTGCCAGCTCACCAGGGACAAGCTCCTACGAGCAGTACTTC	CASSPGTSSYEQYF
TRBV9	-	TRBD1	TRBJ1-2	TGTGCCAGCAGCGTAGAGGGACAGGGGCACTATGGCTACACCTTC	CASSVEGQGHYGYTF